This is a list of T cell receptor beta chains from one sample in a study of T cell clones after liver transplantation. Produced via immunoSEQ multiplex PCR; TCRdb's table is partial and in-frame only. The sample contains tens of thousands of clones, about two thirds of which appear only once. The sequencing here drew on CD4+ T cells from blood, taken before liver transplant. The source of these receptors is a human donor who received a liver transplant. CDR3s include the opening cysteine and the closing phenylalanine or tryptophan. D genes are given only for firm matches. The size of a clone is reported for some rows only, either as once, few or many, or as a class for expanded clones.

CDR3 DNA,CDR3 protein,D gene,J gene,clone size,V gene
TGTGCCAGCAGTCTACCACCCAGCACAGATACGCAGTATTTT,CASSLPPSTDTQYF,-,TRBJ2-3,-,TRBV28
TGTGCCAGCACCCTTTCGAGGACAGTACACTACACCTTC,CASTLSRTVHYTF,-,TRBJ1-2,-,TRBV5-6
TGTGCCAGCAGCCCCCTAGGAGTCCGGGAGCAGTACTTC,CASSPLGVREQYF,-,TRBJ2-7,-,TRBV14
TGTGCCAGTAGTCCACGCGGGGGAATCACAGATACGCAGTATTTT,CASSPRGGITDTQYF,TRBD2,TRBJ2-3,-,TRBV19
TGTGCCAGCAGCTTACCACCAGGGGACGGAGCCCAGCATTTT,CASSLPPGDGAQHF,-,TRBJ1-5,-,TRBV7-2
TGTGCCAGCAGTTTGCTGACTAGCGGGTTTACAGATACGCAGTATTTT,CASSLLTSGFTDTQYF,TRBD2,TRBJ2-3,few,TRBV28
TGTGCCAGCAGTGCACAGGGGGCAAACATTCAGTACTTC,CASSAQGANIQYF,TRBD1,TRBJ2-4,-,TRBV28
TGTGCCAGTACCCTGACAGGCAATTACAATGAGCAGTTCTTC,CASTLTGNYNEQFF,-,TRBJ2-1,few,TRBV19
TGTGCCAGCAGCTCCTCGGGTCGGGGCACTGAAGCTTTCTTT,CASSSSGRGTEAFF,-,TRBJ1-1,-,TRBV7-2
TGTGCCAGCAGCTTGGGACAGACCGATCGGCCCCAGCATTTT,CASSLGQTDRPQHF,-,TRBJ1-5,-,TRBV5-6